A selection of T cell receptor beta chains follows, all from one sample in a study of shared clonotypes between healthy human individuals. The repertoire was sequenced with immunoSEQ multiplex PCR; TCRdb's copy has only in-frame clones and lacks some. In the table there are about 2.4 million clones, approximately 90% of which are singletons. Sequenced input: naive CD4+ T cells sorted from blood. These receptors came from a man between 18 and 35 years old in good health. The CDR3 runs from the conserved cysteine through the conserved F or W. Each record gives: clone size, CDR3 length, V gene, D gene, J gene, CDR3 protein, CDR3 DNA. The D gene is left open where the match is weak. Not every row has a clone size; where given, it reads once, few, many or a size class.

size: NA
length: 15
V: TRBV7-9
D: NA
J: TRBJ1-2
CDR3: CASNNSVGRDYGYTF
DNA: TGTGCCAGCAACAATTCGGTAGGGAGAGACTATGGCTACACCTTC

size: NA
length: 14
V: TRBV7-6
D: NA
J: TRBJ2-5
CDR3: CASSSDRGGRTQYF
DNA: TGTGCCAGCAGTTCCGACAGGGGAGGGAGGACCCAGTACTTC

size: NA
length: 16
V: TRBV4-3
D: NA
J: TRBJ2-2
CDR3: CASSQDAAGHAGELFF
DNA: TGCGCCAGCAGCCAAGATGCGGCAGGTCATGCCGGGGAGCTGTTTTTT

size: NA
length: 16
V: TRBV15
D: NA
J: TRBJ2-2
CDR3: CATSPPWGGGGGELFF
DNA: TGTGCCACCAGCCCCCCTTGGGGAGGGGGCGGCGGGGAGCTGTTTTTT

size: NA
length: 13
V: TRBV6-5
D: TRBD2
J: TRBJ2-7
CDR3: CASRQAGGYEQYF
DNA: TGTGCCAGCAGACAAGCGGGAGGCTACGAGCAGTACTTC

size: NA
length: 15
V: TRBV27
D: TRBD2
J: TRBJ2-1
CDR3: CASSPRAGGGNEQFF
DNA: TGTGCCAGCAGTCCCCGAGCGGGAGGGGGCAATGAGCAGTTCTTC

size: NA
length: 13
V: TRBV6-1
D: TRBD1
J: TRBJ1-2
CDR3: CASSEGQGASYTF
DNA: TGTGCCAGCAGTGAGGGACAGGGGGCCTCCTACACCTTC

size: NA
length: 12
V: TRBV14
D: NA
J: TRBJ1-1
CDR3: CASSQDWEKAFF
DNA: TGTGCCAGCAGCCAAGATTGGGAAAAGGCTTTCTTT

size: NA
length: 14
V: TRBV28
D: TRBD1
J: TRBJ2-4
CDR3: CASSTRDRENIQYF
DNA: TGTGCCAGCAGTACCCGGGACAGGGAAAACATTCAGTACTTC

size: NA
length: 13
V: TRBV30
D: NA
J: TRBJ1-5
CDR3: CAWSPGENQPQHF
DNA: TGTGCCTGGAGCCCCGGTGAAAATCAGCCCCAGCATTTT

size: NA
length: 14
V: TRBV6-5
D: NA
J: TRBJ1-1
CDR3: CASSLSAANTEAFF
DNA: TGTGCCAGCAGTTTATCGGCCGCCAACACTGAAGCTTTCTTT

size: NA
length: 15
V: TRBV5-6
D: NA
J: TRBJ2-5
CDR3: CASSLGLAGTETQYF
DNA: TGTGCCAGCAGCTTGGGGTTGGCGGGGACCGAGACCCAGTACTTC

size: NA
length: 14
V: TRBV6-5
D: TRBD1
J: TRBJ2-1
CDR3: CASRRDRERNEQFF
DNA: TGTGCCAGCAGACGGGACAGGGAGAGGAATGAGCAGTTCTTC

size: few
length: 15
V: TRBV7-9
D: NA
J: TRBJ1-1
CDR3: CASSLLGQPKDRAFF
DNA: TGTGCCAGCAGCTTACTTGGTCAACCGAAAGATCGGGCTTTCTTT

size: NA
length: 15
V: TRBV29-1
D: NA
J: TRBJ2-5
CDR3: CSVRLISGFAETQYF
DNA: TGCAGCGTCCGCCTCATCTCAGGGTTCGCAGAGACCCAGTACTTC

size: NA
length: 14
V: TRBV5-1
D: TRBD1
J: TRBJ1-6
CDR3: CASSYQGADSPLHF
DNA: TGCGCCAGCAGCTATCAGGGGGCGGATTCACCCCTCCACTTT

size: few
length: 14
V: TRBV29-1
D: NA
J: TRBJ1-4
CDR3: CSATAGSGGEKLFF
DNA: TGCAGCGCTACTGCAGGTTCGGGAGGTGAAAAACTGTTTTTT

size: NA
length: 16
V: TRBV6-6
D: TRBD2
J: TRBJ2-2
CDR3: CASSYSLAGVLGELFF
DNA: TGTGCCAGCAGTTACTCGTTAGCGGGGGTACTCGGGGAGCTGTTTTTT

size: NA
length: 16
V: TRBV7-9
D: NA
J: TRBJ2-3
CDR3: CASSITGFASTDTQYF
DNA: TGTGCCAGCAGCATTACAGGGTTTGCTAGCACAGATACGCAGTATTTT